The 16 T cell receptor beta chains given below trace back to one sample, sequenced in a study of neurological immune-mediated disorders. TCRdb ran MiXCR on the 5' RACE reads and lists one entry per CDR3 protein. The table has about 19,000 distinct CDR3 sequences, around 7.6% seen once. Sequenced material: CD8+ T cells from blood. The receptors shown here come from a woman in her 30s with HTLV-1-associated myelopathy (HAM/TSP).

This chain connects TRBV11-3 to TRBJ1-1; 9 nucleotides match TRBD1. CDR1 and CDR2 (germline): SGHNT, YENEEA. This CDR3 region has 14 residues. J lost 8 bases, V lost 2 bases, and 6 bases had no gene match. CDR3 nucleotide sequence: TGTGCCAGCAGCTTACCGGGACAGGGTGCCGAAGCTTTCTTT. Encoded protein: CASSLPGQGAEAFF.

This clonotype has ten or more counts. The J gene is TRBJ2-7, the V gene TRBV29-1; D not certain. CDR3 size: 14 residues. The V end lost 2 bases, the J end lost 4 bases, and 15 bases lay between the germline ends. CDR1 SQVTM and CDR2 ANQGSEA come from the germline V gene. The CDR3 loop reads CSVELGVLGYEQYF. The CDR3 region has the DNA TGCAGCGTTGAATTAGGCGTTCTGGGGTACGAGCAGTACTTC.

This clonotype was seen repeatedly, ten times or more. This chain joins TRBV6-5 and TRBJ2-1, with 8 bases matching TRBD1. The V segment lost 4 bases and the J segment 0 bases; nucleotides outside the gene matches: 5. CDR3 size: 16 residues. The germline V gene has CDR1 MNHEY and CDR2 SVGAGI. In DNA form, the CDR3 reads TGTGCCAGCAGTTTGCCTACAGGGGGCTCCTACAATGAGCAGTTCTTC. It is translated as CASSLPTGGSYNEQFF.

This clonotype was seen more than once but under ten times. The chain has TRBV18 and TRBJ2-3; tentatively, D is TRBD2 (6 bases). The CDR3 spans 13 residues. The germline CDR1 and CDR2 sequences are KGHSH and LQKENI. The V end lost 6 bases, the J end lost 4 bases, and 11 bases lay between the germline ends. The CDR3 coding sequence is TGTGCCAGCTCGGACTATGTGGCAGATACGCAGTATTTT. Amino acids: CASSDYVADTQYF.

This clonotype has ten or more counts. The chain carries TRBV20-1 and TRBJ2-7, with TRBD1 matching 10 bases. J lost 5 bases, V lost 0 bases, and 7 bases had no gene match. The CDR3 length is 15 residues. From germline, CDR1 is DFQATT and CDR2 SNEGSKA (reference sequence). The CDR3 sequence is CSAREDRGRAHEQYF. The CDR3 DNA sequence: TGCAGTGCTAGAGAAGACAGGGGGCGCGCCCACGAGCAGTACTTC.

This clonotype was counted at least ten times. The chain combines TRBV10-2 with TRBJ2-7; D remains unclear. V gave up 10 bases and J gave up 0 bases, with 13 bases separating them. This CDR3 spans 13 amino acids. The germline V gene encodes CDR1 WSHSY and CDR2 SAAADI. This CDR3 is CATRTDSSYEQYF. The CDR3 nucleotides are TGCGCCACCAGGACGGATAGCTCCTACGAGCAGTACTTC.

This clonotype came up many times. The chain recombines TRBV5-1 with TRBJ2-6, with 9 bases matching TRBD2. The V segment lost 4 bases and the J segment 0 bases; nucleotides outside the gene matches: 8. CDR3 size: 18 residues. Germline V gives CDR1 SGHRS, CDR2 YFSETQ. DNA for the CDR3: TGCGCCAGCAGCCCCCGTCCGGGACTAGCCTCTGGGGCCAACGTCCTGACTTTC. It is translated as CASSPRPGLASGANVLTF.

This clonotype showed up many times. The chain uses TRBV7-9 and TRBJ2-1; 8 bases map to TRBD2. Germline values: CDR1 SEHNR, CDR2 FQNEAQ (reference sequence). The trim removed 0 bases at V and 7 bases at J, leaving 8 bases unmatched. This CDR3 contains 16 residues. The CDR3 sequence: CASSLARGLGVNEQFF. The CDR3 DNA reads as TGTGCCAGCAGCTTAGCTCGGGGACTAGGGGTGAATGAGCAGTTCTTC.

This clonotype has a count of ten or more. This chain joins TRBV2 and TRBJ1-2, with D perhaps matching TRBD1 (5 bases). The CDR3 consists of 17 residues. Germline CDR1 and CDR2: SNHLY and FYNNEI. The V end lost 0 bases, the J end lost 4 bases, and 18 bases lay between the germline ends. This CDR3 reads CASSEARGDPLLYGYTF. The CDR3, as DNA: TGTGCCAGCAGTGAAGCGCGGGGGGATCCGCTTCTCTATGGCTACACCTTC.

This clonotype was recorded many times. V is TRBV20-1 and J is TRBJ2-7; TRBD1 matches 7 bases. The V and J ends lost 8 bases and 0 bases, in that order; junction bases with no gene match: 7. CDR3 length: 13 residues. Per germline, CDR1 DFQATT and CDR2 SNEGSKA (reference sequence). CDR3 nucleotides: TGCAGTAGCCAAGACAGGGACTCCTACGAGCAGTACTTC. Translating gives CSSQDRDSYEQYF.

The table lists this clonotype with many counts. J is TRBJ1-2 and V is TRBV5-6, with 7 bases that match TRBD1. Per germline, CDR1 SGHDT and CDR2 YYEEEE. The CDR3 is 15 residues long. V shed 4 bases, J shed 3 bases, and the junction held 9 bases outside the gene matches. CDR3 amino acids: CASSITGEGDYGYTF. For the CDR3, the DNA is TGTGCCAGCAGCATAACAGGGGAAGGGGACTATGGCTACACCTTC.

This clonotype showed up many times. CDR3 DNA: TGTGCCAGCAGTGACTCTGGGGGGGTGACGCAGTATTTT. Amino acid sequence: CASSDSGGVTQYF. This chain links TRBV6-4 with TRBJ2-3; 7 nucleotides match TRBD2. The CDR3 contains 13 residues. Germline CDR1 MRHNA, CDR2 SNTAGT. The V segment lost 0 bases and the J segment 9 bases; nucleotides outside the gene matches: 3.

This clonotype qualifies as medium-sized. This rearrangement joins TRBV6-5 to TRBJ1-5; a weak D match, TRBD1 (6 bases). The CDR3 has 15 amino acids. Deletions cut 0 bases from V and 5 bases from J, with 11 bases between. CDR1 and CDR2 (germline): MNHEY, SVGAGI. The CDR3, as DNA: TGTGCCAGCAGTTACTCGCGGGACAAAGATCAGCCCCAGCATTTT. Translating gives CASSYSRDKDQPQHF.

This clonotype has ten or more counts. The chain combines TRBV6-6 with TRBJ1-1, with TRBD1 matching 7 bases. This CDR3 comprises 15 residues. The junction had 8 bases not matched to a gene; V was cut back by 2 bases and J by 5 bases. Germline V gene lookup returns CDR1 MNHNY and CDR2 SVGAGI (reference sequence). CDR3: CASSYEQGGLTEAFF. The DNA of the CDR3 is TGTGCCAGCAGTTACGAGCAAGGGGGCTTGACTGAAGCTTTCTTT.

This clonotype was counted ten times or more. The V gene is TRBV20-1, the J gene TRBJ2-1, with D tentatively TRBD1 or TRBD2 (5 bases each). The ends were cut back, 6 bases at V and 3 bases at J, with 15 bases in the middle. This CDR3 region has 14 residues. From germline, CDR1 is DFQATT and CDR2 SNEGSKA (reference sequence). The CDR3 loop reads CSAEGTGIYNEQFF. Here the CDR3 DNA reads TGCAGTGCAGAGGGGACGGGGATCTACAATGAGCAGTTCTTC.

This clonotype was picked up many times. The chain carries TRBV7-9 and TRBJ2-2, with TRBD1 as a possible D gene (7 bases). The CDR3 has 15 amino acids. Germline loops: CDR1 SEHNR, CDR2 FQNEAQ (reference sequence). Trimming cost V 5 bases and J 7 bases, with 17 bases left between them. DNA for the CDR3: TGTGCCAGCAGCCCACCGACAGGGCGGGGCGGGGAGCTGTTTTTT. Amino acid sequence: CASSPPTGRGGELFF.